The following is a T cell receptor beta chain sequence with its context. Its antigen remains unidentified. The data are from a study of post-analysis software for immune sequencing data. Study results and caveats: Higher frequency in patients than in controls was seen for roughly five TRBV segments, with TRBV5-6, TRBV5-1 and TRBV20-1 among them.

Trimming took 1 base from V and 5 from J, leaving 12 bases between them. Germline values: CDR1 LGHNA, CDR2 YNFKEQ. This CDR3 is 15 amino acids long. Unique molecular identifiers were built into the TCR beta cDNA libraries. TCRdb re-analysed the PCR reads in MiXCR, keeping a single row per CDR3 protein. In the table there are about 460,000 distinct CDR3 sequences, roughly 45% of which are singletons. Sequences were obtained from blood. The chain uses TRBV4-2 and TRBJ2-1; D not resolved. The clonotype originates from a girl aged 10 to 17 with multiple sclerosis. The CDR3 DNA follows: TGTGCCAGCAGCCAAGGCCCTAGACTTCACAATGAGCAGTTCTTC. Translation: CASSQGPRLHNEQFF.